These 3 T cell receptor beta chains originate from one sample sequenced in a study of blood T cell repertoires in COVID-19. Clones were read by immunoSEQ multiplex PCR, and TCRdb kept only the in-frame ones, dropping some. Of about 160,000 clones in the sample, around 86% were seen once. Sequencing was done on a sample of peripheral blood. Receptor source: a man at least 80 years old with acute or convalescent COVID-19.

J is TRBJ2-7 and V is TRBV5-1, with TRBD1 identical over 7 bases. The CDR3 is 13 amino acids. Germline V lookup: CDR1 SGHRS, CDR2 YFSETQ. With V trimmed by 5 bases and J by 5 bases, 7 bases remained unmatched. CDR3 nucleotides: TGCGCCAGCAGTCCCCCCAGGGGGAACGAGCAGTACTTC. The encoded protein is CASSPPRGNEQYF.

A few counts support this clone. This chain connects TRBV5-4 to TRBJ1-2, with 8 bases lining up with TRBD1. The germline gives CDR1 SGHNT, CDR2 YYREEE (reference sequence). Trimming cost V 4 bases and J 6 bases; bases outside gene matches: 11. The CDR3 consists of 15 residues. For the CDR3, the DNA is TGTGCCAGCAGCAGGACCGTCCAGGGGGCCGATGGCTACACCTTC. This sequence encodes CASSRTVQGADGYTF.

The chain couples TRBV2 to TRBJ1-5; D might be TRBD1 (6 bases). The V gene lost 5 bases and the J gene lost 9 bases, with 8 bases spanning the gap. Looked up from germline, CDR1 is SNHLY and CDR2 is FYNNEI. This CDR3 has 11 amino acids. The CDR3 region has the DNA TGTGCCAGCAGTAGGGGGAGGCCCCAGCATTTT. This encodes CASSRGRPQHF.